Below, 6 T cell receptor beta chains from the same sample are listed, as sequenced in a study of blood T cell repertoires in COVID-19. Sequencing used immunoSEQ multiplex PCR; TCRdb keeps in-frame clones, though not all of them. The sample lists more than 200,000 clones; around 80% were seen once. The sample consisted of peripheral blood. These receptors all come from a woman of 80 years or more with acute or convalescent COVID-19.

V usage is TRBV6-5 and J usage is TRBJ2-7, with 7 bases aligning to TRBD1. This CDR3 contains 14 residues. CDR1 is MNHEY, CDR2 SVGAGI, per germline. V dropped 4 bases and J dropped 2; count of bases not matched to a gene: 5. For the CDR3, the DNA is TGTGCCAGCAGTTCCGACAGGGTTCCCTACGAGCAGTACTTC. As protein: CASSSDRVPYEQYF.

This rearrangement joins TRBV19 to TRBJ2-7; 7 bases fit TRBD1. V was pared by 2 bases and J by 3 bases, with 7 bases of the junction left unmatched. CDR1 and CDR2 from the germline V gene are LNHDA and SQIVND (reference sequence). The CDR3 is 15 residues long. DNA for the CDR3: TGTGCCAGTAGTATATCGGGACAGTCATTCTACGAGCAGTACTTC. It is translated as CASSISGQSFYEQYF.

J is TRBJ1-2 and V is TRBV29-1; weak D call: TRBD1 (6 bases). The ends were cut back, 3 bases at V and 3 bases at J, with 8 bases in the middle. Germline assignment: CDR1 SQVTM and CDR2 ANQGSEA. The CDR3 contains 12 residues. The CDR3 region is CSVDAGDYGYTF. The CDR3 nucleotides read TGCAGCGTTGACGCAGGGGACTATGGCTACACCTTC.

The chain joins TRBV14 to TRBJ1-6; 8 nucleotides align to TRBD1. Germline CDR1 is SGHDN and CDR2 is FVKESK. CDR3 length: 12 amino acids. V trimming: 1 base; J trimming: 18 bases; junction bases outside the gene matches: 5. The CDR3 is CASSQGDRPHHF. In DNA form, the CDR3 reads TGTGCCAGCAGCCAAGGGGACAGGCCGCACCACTTT.

The chain employs TRBV19 and TRBJ2-5; 9 nucleotides align to TRBD1. The germline V gene has CDR1 LNHDA and CDR2 SQIVND (reference sequence). With V trimmed by 4 bases and J by 3 bases, 6 bases remained unmatched. The CDR3 covers 15 residues. CDR3 in DNA: TGTGCCAGTAGTACCCCCGGGACAGGGAAAGAGACCCAGTACTTC. This encodes CASSTPGTGKETQYF.

The chain carries TRBV2 and TRBJ2-5; tentatively, D is TRBD1 (5 bases). Germline V gives CDR1 SNHLY, CDR2 FYNNEI. V was cut by 7 bases and J by 2 bases, with 8 bases left in between. The CDR3 is 12 residues long. CDR3 protein: CASNSGQETQYF. DNA for the CDR3: TGTGCCAGCAATTCAGGGCAAGAGACCCAGTACTTC.